Below are 2 T cell receptor beta chains sequenced from a single sample in a study of CD8 T cell repertoires and HIV-1 epitope variants. No cognate antigen is known for these TCRs. TCRdb keeps only in-frame clones here, not all; method: immunoSEQ multiplex PCR. The sample lists under 3,500 clones; less than 80% were seen once. The sample taken for sequencing was cultured CD8+ T cells derived from PBMCs. These receptors were collected from a male donor with HIV.

CDR3 coding DNA: TGTGCCAGCAGTGACTCGAAACGGGGGGAATGCGAGCAGTACTTC. This encodes CASSDSKRGECEQYF. The chain combines TRBV6-4 with TRBJ2-7; 7 nucleotides match TRBD2. Looked up from germline, CDR1 is MRHNA and CDR2 is SNTAGT. The V segment lost 0 bases and the J segment 6 bases; nucleotides outside the gene matches: 8. This CDR3 region has 15 residues.

The genes are TRBV6-6 and TRBJ2-7, with 7 bases identical to TRBD1. V shed 5 bases, J shed 3 bases, and the junction held 7 bases outside the gene matches. The germline V gene encodes CDR1 MNHNY and CDR2 SVGAGI (reference sequence). There are 14 residues in the CDR3. The CDR3 here is CASSETGKLYEQYF. The CDR3 nucleotides read TGTGCCAGCAGTGAGACAGGGAAACTCTACGAGCAGTACTTC.